This entry is about one TCR beta chain. The V gene's germline CDR1 is SGHDN and CDR2 FVKESK. This CDR3 has 13 amino acids. V shed 8 bases and J 7 bases; nucleotides not matched to a gene: 6. Sequencing used immunoSEQ multiplex PCR; TCRdb keeps in-frame clones, though not all of them. The data hold around 360,000 clones, with 80% to 90% observed a single time. The data are from a study of blood T cell repertoires in COVID-19. Study-level background: Recovered Cohort 3 donors showed two negative PCRs, clearance, or symptom resolution. Donors in the United States, Italy and Spain gave samples during acute or convalescent COVID-19. From T cells, B-cell-depleted T cells, or PBMCs came the material, which was cDNA or gDNA.

What was sequenced was PBMCs or T cells enriched from blood (not recorded which). The J gene is TRBJ2-1, the V gene TRBV14, with 9 positions matching TRBD1. This sequence originates from a man aged 35-49 years in a cohort exposed to, infected with or recovered from COVID-19 (not recorded which). Here the CDR3 DNA reads TGTGCCAGCTCCCGGGACAGGGATAATGAGCAGTTCTTC. Its translation: CASSRDRDNEQFF.